One and the same sample provided the 30 T cell receptor beta chains below, sequenced in a study. One entry per CDR3 protein, called by TCRdb with MiXCR from the 5' RACE reads. In the table there are some 5,600 distinct CDR3 sequences, around 59% of which are singletons. Sequenced: naive CD4+ T cells sorted from blood. Noted subset: naive CD4+ T cells, CD4+CD45RA+CD25-. These receptors all come from a female donor with breast cancer.

V is TRBV28 and J is TRBJ1-1; a possible D gene is TRBD1 (6 bases). The CDR3 sequence is 12 residues long. Germline V gives CDR1 MDHEN, CDR2 SYDVKM. The germline V and J ends were trimmed by 3 bases and 11 bases, with 13 bases remaining between them. This CDR3 reads CASSLSTGRAFF. The CDR3 DNA reads TGTGCCAGCAGTTTGTCAACAGGGCGCGCTTTCTTT.

V usage is TRBV12-3 or TRBV12-4 and J usage is TRBJ2-1; D is ambiguous. V was cut by 2 bases and J by 8 bases, with 1 base left in between. The CDR3 has 10 amino acids. The CDR3 here is CASSLYEQFF. Here the CDR3 DNA reads TGTGCCAGCAGTTTATATGAGCAGTTCTTC.

This clonotype was recorded once. This sequence joins TRBV29-1 and TRBJ2-3; TRBD1 aligns across 8 bases. The V and J ends lost 4 bases and 5 bases, in that order; junction bases with no gene match: 8. The CDR3 covers 14 residues. Germline V lookup: CDR1 SQVTM, CDR2 ANQGSEA. In DNA, the CDR3 is TGCAGCGTTGTAGTCAGGGGGCGCGTAGATACGCAGTATTTT. Amino acid sequence: CSVVVRGRVDTQYF.

V is TRBV18 and J is TRBJ2-1, with D hard to call. The CDR3 length is 16 residues. Between the trimmed V and J ends, which lost 4 bases and 0 bases, there was a span of 13 bases. CDR1 and CDR2 from the germline V gene are KGHSH and LQKENI. The CDR3 sequence is CASSLPGHNSYNEQFF. The CDR3 DNA is TGTGCCAGCTCACTCCCTGGCCATAACTCCTACAATGAGCAGTTCTTC.

The V call is TRBV5-5, the J call TRBJ2-3; no clear D. The CDR3 has 15 residues. V was clipped by 0 bases and J by 0 bases, with 8 bases between them. From germline, CDR1 is SGHKS and CDR2 YYEKEE (reference sequence). CDR3 residues: CASSLGATSTDTQYF. DNA of the CDR3: TGTGCCAGCAGCTTGGGGGCTACGAGCACAGATACGCAGTATTTT.

This sequence joins TRBV6-2 or TRBV6-3 and TRBJ2-7; no clear D gene. CDR1 and CDR2 from the germline V gene are MNHEY and SVGEGT. The CDR3 is 14 amino acids. V gave up 6 bases and J gave up 8 bases, with 20 bases separating them. CDR3 loop: CASSPDRVVHQQYF. CDR3 DNA: TGTGCCAGCAGCCCCGACCGAGTAGTCCACCAGCAGTACTTC.

The rearrangement links TRBV20-1 to TRBJ1-2; D is uncertain. The CDR3 is 14 amino acids. Germline V lookup: CDR1 DFQATT, CDR2 SNEGSKA (reference sequence). V lost 5 bases and J 2 bases, leaving 15 bases between the germline ends. As DNA, the CDR3 is TGCAGTGCTCCTCGGCAGGCCTTCAACTATGGCTACACCTTC. Its protein is CSAPRQAFNYGYTF.

This sequence joins TRBV20-1 and TRBJ2-3; 9 bases line up with TRBD2. CDR1 and CDR2 from the germline V gene are DFQATT and SNEGSKA (reference sequence). The CDR3 is 16 residues long. Unmatched junction bases numbered 11, after V lost 3 bases and J lost 4 bases. The CDR3 is CSASEASGKVSDTQYF. Here the CDR3 DNA reads TGCAGTGCTAGCGAGGCTAGCGGGAAAGTGTCAGATACGCAGTATTTT.

On this clonotype itself: This may come from a read error, since a much larger clone is one base off. The V and J genes are TRBV5-4 and TRBJ1-1, with 10 bases aligning to TRBD1. The germline V gene has CDR1 SGHNT and CDR2 YYREEE (reference sequence). The CDR3 totals 14 residues. As DNA, the CDR3 is TGTGCCAGCAGCGGCAAGACAGGGGGCACTAAAGCTTTCTTT. Its translation is CASSGKTGGTKAFF.

This clonotype was counted a single time. J is TRBJ2-1 and V is TRBV6-5; no clear D gene. Trimming removed 3 bases from V and 5 bases from J, with 17 bases in between. Germline CDR1 reads MNHEY; CDR2 reads SVGAGI. There are 16 residues in the CDR3. CDR3 amino acids: CASSYSFILENNEQFF. CDR3 in DNA: TGTGCCAGCAGTTATTCTTTTATTCTAGAAAACAATGAGCAGTTCTTC.

The J gene is TRBJ1-5, the V gene TRBV6-1; D gene unclear. Trimming pared 5 bases from V and 12 bases from J, leaving 11 bases between. CDR3 length equals 11 residues. The germline gives CDR1 MNHNS, CDR2 SASEGT. The CDR3 protein is CASSPAVYQHF. The CDR3 DNA follows: TGTGCCAGCAGTCCTGCGGTTTACCAGCATTTT.

This clonotype occurred once. V usage is TRBV7-2 and J usage is TRBJ2-3, with 12 positions matching TRBD2. The CDR3 is 19 amino acids. CDR1 SGHTA and CDR2 FQGNSA come from the germline V gene. V lost 2 bases, J lost 0 bases, and 9 bases stayed unmatched. The CDR3 nucleotides are TGTGCCAGCAGCTTAAGGGGTCGGGGACTAGCGGGTAGCACAGATACGCAGTATTTT. This codes for CASSLRGRGLAGSTDTQYF. Full variable domain (outside the CDR3, taken from reference TRBV7-2 and TRBJ2-3): GAGVSQSPSNKVTEKGKDVELRCDPISGHTALYWYRQSLGQGLEFLIYFQGNSAPDKSGLPSDRFSAERTGGSVSTLTIQRTQQEDSAVYLCASSLRGRGLAGSTDTQYFGPGTRLTVL.

This clonotype was recorded once. The chain recombines TRBV20-1 with TRBJ1-3; no clear D. Germline CDR1 and CDR2: DFQATT and SNEGSKA (reference sequence). V was trimmed by 4 bases and J by 0 bases, leaving 7 bases between them. The CDR3 consists of 13 residues. In DNA, the CDR3 is TGCAGTGCTATCTGGACCTCTGGAAACACCATATATTTT. It yields the protein CSAIWTSGNTIYF.

This chain connects TRBV5-1 to TRBJ2-6; no clear D. V was clipped by 0 bases and J by 1 base, with 5 bases between them. Germline values: CDR1 SGHRS, CDR2 YFSETQ. The CDR3 contains 15 residues. CDR3 sequence: CASSLVLSGANVLTF. The CDR3 region has the DNA TGCGCCAGCAGCTTGGTTCTGTCTGGGGCCAACGTCCTGACTTTC. Full variable domain (remainder filled in from reference TRBV5-1 and TRBJ2-6): KAGVTQTPRYLIKTRGQQVTLSCSPISGHRSVSWYQQTPGQGLQFLFEYFSETQRNKGNFPGRFSGRQFSNSRSEMNVSTLELGDSALYLCASSLVLSGANVLTFGAGSRLTVL.

The rearrangement links TRBV5-5 to TRBJ2-2, with D possibly matching TRBD1 (6 bases). The germline CDR1 and CDR2 sequences are SGHKS and YYEKEE (reference sequence). The CDR3 runs to 14 residues. V lost 7 bases, J lost 3 bases, and 13 bases lay in between. CDR3 coding DNA: TGTGCCAGCTCCCCAGCAGGGGACACCGGGGAGCTGTTTTTT. Its protein is CASSPAGDTGELFF.

The chain combines TRBV20-1 with TRBJ2-4; 9 bases are shared with TRBD1. V shed 2 bases, J shed 10 bases, and the junction held 3 bases outside the gene matches. The CDR3 covers 12 residues. CDR1 DFQATT and CDR2 SNEGSKA come from the germline V gene (reference sequence). CDR3 DNA sequence: TGCAGTGCTAGATCGACAGGGGGGATTCAGTACTTC. Translated, it gives CSARSTGGIQYF.

The genes are TRBV4-2 and TRBJ2-5, with D tentatively TRBD1 (6 bases). The CDR3 loop spans 19 amino acids. V was shortened by 1 base and J by 7 bases, with 28 bases between the two germline ends. CDR1 and CDR2 (germline): LGHNA, YNFKEQ. DNA of the CDR3: TGTGCCAGCAGCCAAGGGGTGAGGGTTGCACAGGGCGAAGGAGGGACCCAGTACTTC. Translation: CASSQGVRVAQGEGGTQYF.

This clonotype was picked up a small number of times. The gene calls are TRBV7-3 and TRBJ2-5; D possibly corresponds to TRBD1 (6 bases). With 4 bases removed from V and 1 base from J, the gap between germline ends came to 7 bases. Per the germline V gene, CDR1 is SGHTA and CDR2 is FQGTGA. The CDR3 runs to 13 residues. CDR3 DNA: TGTGCCAGCAGCTACAGGGTCCAAGAGACCCAGTACTTC. Translation gives CASSYRVQETQYF.

In DNA, the CDR3 is TGTGCCAGCACCGAAACAGGAGAAGAGACCCAGTACTTC. Amino acid sequence: CASTETGEETQYF. This chain connects TRBV6-6 to TRBJ2-5; D might be TRBD1 (5 bases). The V end lost 7 bases, the J end lost 3 bases, and 12 bases lay between the germline ends. The germline gives CDR1 MNHNY, CDR2 SVGAGI (reference sequence). This CDR3 is 13 amino acids long.

The V and J genes are TRBV12-3 or TRBV12-4 and TRBJ2-3; perhaps TRBD2 as D (5 bases). V was cut by 8 bases and J by 1 base, with 10 bases left in between. CDR3 length: 13 amino acids. In DNA form, the CDR3 reads TGTGCCAGCCGAGGGATGGGCACAGATACGCAGTATTTT. Encoded protein: CASRGMGTDTQYF.

This clonotype was observed a few times. The chain couples TRBV4-1 to TRBJ1-2; 8 bases are a match to TRBD1. The CDR3 spans 15 residues. J was trimmed by 6 bases and V by 3 bases; bases with no gene match: 9. Germline V gene lookup returns CDR1 MGHRA and CDR2 YSYEKL. CDR3 sequence: CASSHPGQASNGYTF. The CDR3 coding sequence is TGCGCCAGCAGCCATCCGGGACAGGCTAGTAATGGCTACACCTTC.

This chain uses TRBV5-1 with TRBJ1-1; D not certain. V lost 4 bases and J 1 base, leaving 11 bases between the germline ends. Germline V gives CDR1 SGHRS, CDR2 YFSETQ. The length of the CDR3 is 14 residues. The CDR3 DNA is TGCGCCAGCAGCCCCCGACACCCGAACACTGAAGCTTTCTTT. This gives the protein CASSPRHPNTEAFF.

The rearrangement joins TRBV5-1 to TRBJ2-5, with D perhaps matching TRBD1 or TRBD2 (5 bases each). Trimming cost V 0 bases and J 4 bases, with 10 bases left between them. This CDR3 has 14 residues. Looked up from germline, CDR1 is SGHRS and CDR2 is YFSETQ. Here the CDR3 DNA reads TGCGCCAGCAGCTTGGGAGGGGAAACAGAGACCCAGTACTTC. It specifies CASSLGGETETQYF.

V usage is TRBV12-3 or TRBV12-4 and J usage is TRBJ2-3; TRBD2 matches 7 bases. Trimming at V came to 3 bases and at J to 2 bases, leaving 2 bases not matched to a gene. CDR3 size: 14 residues. The CDR3 is CASSFGTNTDTQYF. The CDR3, as DNA: TGTGCCAGCAGTTTTGGGACTAACACAGATACGCAGTATTTT.

The chain is built from TRBV18 and TRBJ1-1; TRBD1 matches 7 bases. V trimming: 3 bases; J trimming: 4 bases; junction bases outside the gene matches: 2. From germline, CDR1 is KGHSH and CDR2 LQKENI. This CDR3 region has 13 residues. The DNA for the CDR3 is TGTGCCAGCTCACCCGCAGGGGGCACTGAAGCTTTCTTT. Encoded protein: CASSPAGGTEAFF.

On this clonotype: One end of the junction fails to match germline, which may point to a read error. J is TRBJ1-4 and V is TRBV4-2; D possibly corresponds to TRBD1 (6 bases). The CDR3 totals 14 residues. The germline V gene encodes CDR1 LGHNA and CDR2 YNFKEQ. CDR3 nucleotides: TGTGCCAGAAGCCAAGTCCCGGACAGCACAGCACTGTTTTTT. Encoded protein: CARSQVPDSTALFF.

This clonotype occurred a few times. The chain has TRBV20-1 and TRBJ2-5; tentative D call: TRBD1 (6 bases). Germline assignment: CDR1 DFQATT and CDR2 SNEGSKA (reference sequence). V was clipped by 6 bases and J by 0 bases, with 14 bases between them. This CDR3 is 14 amino acids long. This chain's CDR3 is CSAGGGWNQETQYF. CDR3 DNA sequence: TGCAGTGCAGGGGGTGGATGGAACCAAGAGACCCAGTACTTC.

The CDR3 region is CSARTPAGSNQPQHF. CDR3 sequence (DNA): TGCAGTGCTAGAACTCCGGCAGGGAGCAATCAGCCCCAGCATTTT. The chain uses TRBV20-1 and TRBJ1-5; weak D call: TRBD1 (5 bases). V lost 2 bases, J lost 1 base, and 12 bases lay in between. Germline V gene lookup returns CDR1 DFQATT and CDR2 SNEGSKA (reference sequence). The CDR3 is made up of 15 amino acids.

This clonotype was seen a handful of times. The chain carries TRBV12-3 or TRBV12-4 and TRBJ1-4; 8 bases are a match to TRBD1. Unmatched junction bases numbered 16, after V lost 6 bases and J lost 7 bases. The CDR3 is 17 residues long. DNA of the CDR3: TGTGCCAGCAGCCAAAATGGACAGGGTAAAGGGGCTGAAAAACTGTTTTTT. Protein: CASSQNGQGKGAEKLFF.

The chain's CDR3 is CASSFGNRLFQTYGYTF. In nucleotides, the CDR3 is TGTGCCAGCAGCTTTGGTAACAGGCTCTTCCAGACTTATGGCTACACCTTC. The V gene is TRBV7-2, the J gene TRBJ1-2; possible D gene TRBD1, 5 bases. V shed 3 bases and J shed 5 bases, with 22 bases lying between them. The CDR3 contains 17 residues. Per the germline V gene, CDR1 is SGHTA and CDR2 is FQGNSA.